The 6 T cell receptor beta chains reported below all come from one sample, sequenced in a study of cytomegalovirus exposure and HLA in healthy donors (TCRdb year 2017). To prepare the library, the immunoSEQ multiplex PCR assay was applied. The multiplex PCR relied on a mix of 60 forward primers for TCR Vbeta segments and 13 reverse primers for TCR Jbeta segments. TCRdb took over this immuneACCESS table, retaining in-frame rearrangements with V and J assigned. Such tables are incomplete; in checked studies, under half of the missing clones stem from an unresolved V gene, and the remainder is unexplained. The sample contains approximately 160,000 clones, 50% to 75% of them found a single time. The ten largest clones capture less than 3.5% of the sample. Specimen: PBMCs. All receptors come from a woman aged 25-40 years in good health and CMV-seropositive.

This clone was detected only a few times. Other DNA sequences of this sample code for an identical CDR3. The rearrangement links TRBV18 to TRBJ2-7; the match to TRBD1 covers 11 bases. The germline CDR1 and CDR2 sequences are KGHSH and LQKENI. The CDR3 totals 15 residues. After removal of 0 bases from V and 4 bases from J, the junction contained 2 bases not matched to a gene. DNA for the CDR3: TGTGCCAGCTCACCACCCGGGACAGGGGGGTACGAGCAGTACTTC. This sequence encodes CASSPPGTGGYEQYF.

The rearrangement uses TRBV5-1 and TRBJ1-1; D unclear. V lost 0 bases and J lost 2, with 8 bases in between. This CDR3 comprises 14 residues. The germline CDR1 and CDR2 sequences are SGHRS and YFSETQ. In nucleotides, the CDR3 is TGCGCCAGCAGCTTGGGCCTAGGAAACACTGAAGCTTTCTTT. Amino acid sequence: CASSLGLGNTEAFF.

In this sample, this clone turned up once. The rearrangement links TRBV6-4 to TRBJ2-3, with TRBD2 as a possible D gene (5 bases). V gave up 5 bases and J gave up 0 bases, with 12 bases separating them. The CDR3 is made up of 15 amino acids. CDR1 MRHNA and CDR2 SNTAGT come from the germline V gene. CDR3 protein: CASSPDRGSTDTQYF. The DNA for the CDR3 is TGTGCCAGCAGTCCCGATCGGGGAAGCACAGATACGCAGTATTTT.

The chain is built from TRBV11-3 and TRBJ2-7; D not resolved. V was trimmed by 5 bases and J by 5 bases, leaving 16 bases between them. This CDR3 is built from 14 residues. Looked up from germline, CDR1 is SGHNT and CDR2 is YENEEA. The CDR3 protein is CASSPPRLLHEQYF. In DNA, the CDR3 is TGTGCCAGCAGCCCTCCAAGACTCCTCCACGAGCAGTACTTC. The full variable domain, with the rest looked up from reference TRBV11-3 and TRBJ2-7, is EAGVVQSPRYKIIEKKQPVAFWCNPISGHNTLYWYLQNLGQGPELLIRYENEEAVDDSQLPKDRFSAERLKGVDSTLKIQPAELGDSAVYLCASSPPRLLHEQYFGPGTRLTVT.

As DNA, the CDR3 is TGTGCCAGCAGGGACAGGGGACAGTCTAATGAAAAACTGTTTTTT. Translation gives CASRDRGQSNEKLFF. The genes are TRBV11-2 and TRBJ1-4; 9 bases fit TRBD1. The CDR3 extends over 15 amino acids. The germline gives CDR1 SGHAT, CDR2 FQNNGV. Losses at the gene ends were 6 bases for V and 3 bases for J; bases not matched to a gene: 5.

The V call is TRBV2, the J call TRBJ2-7; D is undetermined. V dropped 4 bases and J dropped 4 bases, with 8 bases sitting between them. The CDR3 consists of 12 residues. CDR1 and CDR2 (germline): SNHLY, FYNNEI. CDR3 region: CASSAVIYEQYF. In nucleotides, the CDR3 is TGTGCCAGCAGTGCCGTAATATACGAGCAGTACTTC.